A selection of T cell receptor beta chains follows, all from one sample in a study of blood T cell repertoires in COVID-19. Assay: immunoSEQ multiplex PCR; the TCRdb copy retains only in-frame clones and omits some. The repertoire holds approximately 280,000 clones, with 85% to 90% as singletons. The sequenced sample was PBMCs or T cells enriched from blood (not recorded which). The receptor source for this set is a young woman with acute COVID-19. CDR3s include the opening cysteine and the closing phenylalanine or tryptophan. A D gene is named only where the DNA matches it firmly. The size entry is marked missing in some rows and otherwise reads once, few, many or a size class.

-	-	TRBV6-5	TRBJ1-5	TGTGCCAGCAGAAGAATAGGGGAACAGCCCCAGCATTTT	CASRRIGEQPQHF
TRBD1	-	TRBV28	TRBJ2-7	TGTGCCAGCAGTTCACCTCAGGACAGGGCATCTTACGAGCAGTACTTC	CASSSPQDRASYEQYF
-	-	TRBV15	TRBJ1-6	TGTGCCACCAGCAGGGAGGGCTCCTATAATTCACCCCTCCACTTT	CATSREGSYNSPLHF
TRBD1	-	TRBV11-2	TRBJ1-2	TGTGCCAGCAGCTTACGCGGGACAGCCTATGGCTACACCTTC	CASSLRGTAYGYTF
-	-	TRBV27	TRBJ2-1	TGTGCCAGCAGTTTATATGACAGCCCCCCAAAGGAGCAGTTCTTC	CASSLYDSPPKEQFF
TRBD2	-	TRBV19	TRBJ2-1	TGTGCCAGTAGGAGTTTCAGATCGACTAGCGGGAGGGGGGATGAGCAGTTCTTC	CASRSFRSTSGRGDEQFF
TRBD2	-	TRBV7-2	TRBJ2-7	TGTGCCAGCAGCTTAGAGGCGGGGGGGCTGTGGGACTACGAGCAGTACTTC	CASSLEAGGLWDYEQYF
-	-	TRBV5-6	TRBJ2-3	TGTGCCAGCAGCTTGGTCCGAACTAGCACAGATACGCAGTATTTT	CASSLVRTSTDTQYF
TRBD1	-	TRBV30	TRBJ2-1	TGTGCCTGGAGTGTAGGGGGCCTTTACAATGAGCAGTTCTTC	CAWSVGGLYNEQFF
-	-	TRBV11-2	TRBJ1-5	TGTGCCAGCAGCTTAGATCAGGGTCAGCCCCAGCATTTT	CASSLDQGQPQHF
-	-	TRBV7-2	TRBJ2-7	TGTGCCAGCAGCTTTGACAGGAGAAAATACGAGCAGTACTTC	CASSFDRRKYEQYF
-	-	TRBV5-1	TRBJ2-7	TGCGCCAGCAGCTTCCCTCCGGGCGAGCAGTACTTC	CASSFPPGEQYF
TRBD2	-	TRBV2	TRBJ2-3	TGTGCCAGCAGTGAAAGTCTAGCGGGAGTATTGACAGATACGCAGTATTTT	CASSESLAGVLTDTQYF
-	once	TRBV5-4	TRBJ2-1	TGTGCCAGCAGCCCCGAGCACTACAATGAGCAGTTCTTC	CASSPEHYNEQFF
TRBD2	once	TRBV10-1	TRBJ2-1	TGCGCCAGCAGTCGAACGGGAGGGCCAAATGAGCAGTTCTTC	CASSRTGGPNEQFF
-	once	TRBV19	TRBJ1-5	TGTGCCAGTAGTATCCGGGGTCTGCGGGGCGGTCAGCCCCAGCATTTT	CASSIRGLRGGQPQHF
-	-	TRBV7-8	TRBJ2-5	TGTGCCAGCAGCCCAGGGGCGAGCCAAGAGACCCAGTACTTC	CASSPGASQETQYF
-	-	TRBV28	TRBJ1-5	TGTGCCAGCAGTTTAGGGCAGCCGAAGCCCCAGCATTTT	CASSLGQPKPQHF
-	-	TRBV24-1	TRBJ2-7	TGTGCCACCAGGTACCGGGGGAGGTTGGCCTACGAGCAGTACTTC	CATRYRGRLAYEQYF
TRBD1	-	TRBV28	TRBJ2-7	TGTGCCAGCACCTCCGGACAGGGGGCTTTTTCGCGGGACCGTCACGAGCAGTACTTC	CASTSGQGAFSRDRHEQYF
-	-	TRBV27	TRBJ2-7	TGTGCCAGCCACAGGTCTGGGCTTGGGGGGAGCAGGGAGCAGTACTTC	CASHRSGLGGSREQYF
-	-	TRBV19	TRBJ1-4	TGTGCCAGACAGGGTCCAGCTAATGAAAAACTGTTTTTT	CARQGPANEKLFF
TRBD2	-	TRBV2	TRBJ2-1	TGTGCCAGCAGTGGGGGGGGTAGCGGGAGCAATGAGCAGTTCTTC	CASSGGGSGSNEQFF
-	-	TRBV5-1	TRBJ2-2	TGCGCCAGCAGCTCTCTGGACAGATTGGCGGAGCTGTTTTTT	CASSSLDRLAELFF
-	-	TRBV6-4	TRBJ1-2	TGTGCCAGCCCTCAACAGGTCCTTTATGGCTACACCTTC	CASPQQVLYGYTF
TRBD1	few	TRBV28	TRBJ1-3	TGTGCCAGCAGTGACCGGACAGGGGGAGGAAACACCATATATTTT	CASSDRTGGGNTIYF
TRBD2	-	TRBV3-1/TRBV3-2	TRBJ2-1	TGTGCCAGCAGCCTGGGACTAGCGGAGGGAATGGGCTCCTACAATGAGCAGTTCTTC	CASSLGLAEGMGSYNEQFF